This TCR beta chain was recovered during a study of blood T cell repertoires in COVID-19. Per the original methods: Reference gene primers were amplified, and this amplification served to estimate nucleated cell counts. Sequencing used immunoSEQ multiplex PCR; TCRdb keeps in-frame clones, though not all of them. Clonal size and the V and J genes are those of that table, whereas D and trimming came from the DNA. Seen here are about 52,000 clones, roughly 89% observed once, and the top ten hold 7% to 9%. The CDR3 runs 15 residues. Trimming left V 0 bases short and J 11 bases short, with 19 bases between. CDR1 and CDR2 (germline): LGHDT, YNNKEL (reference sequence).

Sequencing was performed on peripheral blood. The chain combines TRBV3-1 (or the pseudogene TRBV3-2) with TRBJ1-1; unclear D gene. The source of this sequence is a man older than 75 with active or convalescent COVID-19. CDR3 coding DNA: TGTGCCAGCAGCCAAGATCTAATGCGGGGTCGGCTCGCTTTCTTT. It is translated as CASSQDLMRGRLAFF.